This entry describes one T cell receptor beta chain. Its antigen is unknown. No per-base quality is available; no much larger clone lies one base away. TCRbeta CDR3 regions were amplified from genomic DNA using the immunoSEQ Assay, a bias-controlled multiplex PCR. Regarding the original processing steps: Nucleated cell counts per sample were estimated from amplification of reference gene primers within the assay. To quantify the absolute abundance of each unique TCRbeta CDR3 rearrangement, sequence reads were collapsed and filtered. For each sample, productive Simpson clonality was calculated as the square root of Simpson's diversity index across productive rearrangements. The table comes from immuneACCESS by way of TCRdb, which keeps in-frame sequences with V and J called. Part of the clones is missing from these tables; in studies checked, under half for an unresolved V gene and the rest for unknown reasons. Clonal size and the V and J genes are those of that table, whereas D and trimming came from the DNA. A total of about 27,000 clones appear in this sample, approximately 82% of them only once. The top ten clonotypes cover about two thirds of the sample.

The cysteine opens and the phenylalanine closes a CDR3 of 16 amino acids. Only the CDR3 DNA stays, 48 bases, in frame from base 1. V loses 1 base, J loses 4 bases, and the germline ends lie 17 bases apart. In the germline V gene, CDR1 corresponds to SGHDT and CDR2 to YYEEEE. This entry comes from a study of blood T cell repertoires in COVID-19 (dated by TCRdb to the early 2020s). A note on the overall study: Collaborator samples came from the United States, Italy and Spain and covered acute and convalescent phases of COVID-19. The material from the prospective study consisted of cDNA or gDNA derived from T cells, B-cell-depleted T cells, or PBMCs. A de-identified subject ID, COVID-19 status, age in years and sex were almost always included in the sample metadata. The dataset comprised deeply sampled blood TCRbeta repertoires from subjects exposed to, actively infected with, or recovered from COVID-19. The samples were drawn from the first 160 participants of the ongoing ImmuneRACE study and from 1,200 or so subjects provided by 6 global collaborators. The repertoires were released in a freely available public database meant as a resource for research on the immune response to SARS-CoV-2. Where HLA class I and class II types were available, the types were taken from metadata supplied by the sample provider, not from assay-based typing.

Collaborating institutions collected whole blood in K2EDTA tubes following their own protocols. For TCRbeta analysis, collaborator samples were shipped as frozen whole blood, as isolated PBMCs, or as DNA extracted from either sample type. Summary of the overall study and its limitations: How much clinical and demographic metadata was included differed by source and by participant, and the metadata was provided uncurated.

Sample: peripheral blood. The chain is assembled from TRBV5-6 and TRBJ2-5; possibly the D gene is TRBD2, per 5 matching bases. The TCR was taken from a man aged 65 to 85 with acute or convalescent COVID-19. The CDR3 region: CASSLITASGVETQYF. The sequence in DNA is TGTGCCAGCAGCTTGATTACGGCATCCGGGGTAGAGACCCAGTACTTC.